This T cell receptor beta chain derives from a study of blood T cell repertoires in COVID-19. Method: immunoSEQ multiplex PCR; TCRdb's copy keeps in-frame clones and lacks some. The sample carries 350,000 or so clones, more than 70% recorded once. The CDR3 has 11 amino acids. Trimming took 8 bases from V and 7 from J, leaving 9 bases between them. The chain links TRBV12-3 or TRBV12-4 to TRBJ2-1; D is undetermined. The sequenced sample was PBMCs or T cells enriched from blood (not recorded which). This TCR derives from a woman in her twenties or thirties who had been exposed to COVID-19. This CDR3 is CASSLMNEQFF. The CDR3 DNA reads TGTGCCAGCTCCCTAATGAATGAGCAGTTCTTC.